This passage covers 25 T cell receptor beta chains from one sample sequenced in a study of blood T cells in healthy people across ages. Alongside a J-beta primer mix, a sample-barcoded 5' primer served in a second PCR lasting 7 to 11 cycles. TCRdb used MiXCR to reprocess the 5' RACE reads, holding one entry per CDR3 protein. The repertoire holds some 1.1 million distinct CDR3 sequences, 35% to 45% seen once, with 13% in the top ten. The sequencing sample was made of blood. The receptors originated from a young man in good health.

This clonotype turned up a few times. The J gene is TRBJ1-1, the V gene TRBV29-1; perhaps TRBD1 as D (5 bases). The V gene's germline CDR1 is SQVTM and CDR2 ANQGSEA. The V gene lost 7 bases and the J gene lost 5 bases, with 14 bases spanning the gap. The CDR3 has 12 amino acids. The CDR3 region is CSGRDWGTEAFF. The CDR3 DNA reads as TGCAGCGGCAGGGATTGGGGAACTGAAGCTTTCTTT. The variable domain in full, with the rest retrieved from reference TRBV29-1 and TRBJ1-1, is SAVISQKPSRDICQRGTSLTIQCQVDSQVTMMFWYRQQPGQSLTLIATANQGSEATYESGFVIDKFPISRPNLTFSTLTVSNMSPEDSSIYLCSGRDWGTEAFFGQGTRLTVV.

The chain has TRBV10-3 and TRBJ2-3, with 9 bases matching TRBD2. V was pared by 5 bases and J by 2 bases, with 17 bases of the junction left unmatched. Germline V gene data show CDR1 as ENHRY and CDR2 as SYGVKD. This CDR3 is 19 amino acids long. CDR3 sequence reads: CAISPSEIGRGGDTDTQYF. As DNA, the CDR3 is TGTGCCATCAGTCCCTCGGAGATCGGGCGGGGGGGCGACACAGATACGCAGTATTTT.

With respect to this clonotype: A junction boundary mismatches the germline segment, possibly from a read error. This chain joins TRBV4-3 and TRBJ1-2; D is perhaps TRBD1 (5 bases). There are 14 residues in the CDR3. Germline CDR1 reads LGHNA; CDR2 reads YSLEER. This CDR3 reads CASSQGGRADGCTF. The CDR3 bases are TGCGCCAGCAGCCAAGGGGGCAGGGCCGATGGCTGCACCTTC.

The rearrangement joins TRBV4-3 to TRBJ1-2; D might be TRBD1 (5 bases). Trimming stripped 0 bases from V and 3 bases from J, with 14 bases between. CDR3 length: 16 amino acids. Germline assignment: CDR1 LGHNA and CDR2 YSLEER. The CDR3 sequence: CASSQDHQGVYYGYTF. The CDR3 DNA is TGCGCCAGCAGCCAAGATCACCAGGGAGTCTACTATGGCTACACCTTC.

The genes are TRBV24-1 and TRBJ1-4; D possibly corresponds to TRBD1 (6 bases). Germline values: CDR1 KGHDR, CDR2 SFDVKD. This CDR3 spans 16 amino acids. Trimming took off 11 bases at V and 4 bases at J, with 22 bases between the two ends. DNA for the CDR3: TGTGCCATCAGGGGAGCGGCGCAGGGTTATAATGAAAAACTGTTTTTT. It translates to CAIRGAAQGYNEKLFF.

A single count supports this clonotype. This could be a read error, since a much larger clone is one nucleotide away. The CDR3 DNA follows: TGCGCCAGCAGCTGGAGGGGGCCCGTCACAGATACGCAGTATTTT. Protein sequence: CASSWRGPVTDTQYF. The chain joins TRBV5-1 to TRBJ2-3; the D gene is possibly TRBD1 (7 bases). The V and J ends lost 3 bases and 2 bases respectively, with 13 bases between them. This CDR3 is built from 15 residues. Germline V gene data show CDR1 as SGHRS and CDR2 as YFSETQ.

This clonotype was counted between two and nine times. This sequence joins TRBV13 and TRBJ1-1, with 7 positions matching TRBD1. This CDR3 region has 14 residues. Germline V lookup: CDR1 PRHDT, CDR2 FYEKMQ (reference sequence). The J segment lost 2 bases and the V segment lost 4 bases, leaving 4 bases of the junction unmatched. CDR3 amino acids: CASSSRGFNTEAFF. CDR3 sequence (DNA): TGTGCCAGCAGCTCCAGGGGGTTTAACACTGAAGCTTTCTTT.

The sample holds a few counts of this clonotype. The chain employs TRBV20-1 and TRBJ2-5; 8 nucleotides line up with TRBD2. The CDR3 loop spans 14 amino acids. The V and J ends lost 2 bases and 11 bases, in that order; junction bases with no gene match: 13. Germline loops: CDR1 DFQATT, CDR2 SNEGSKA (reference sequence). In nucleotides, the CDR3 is TGCAGTGCTAGACGAACTAGCGGATACAATGAGCAGTACTTC. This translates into CSARRTSGYNEQYF.

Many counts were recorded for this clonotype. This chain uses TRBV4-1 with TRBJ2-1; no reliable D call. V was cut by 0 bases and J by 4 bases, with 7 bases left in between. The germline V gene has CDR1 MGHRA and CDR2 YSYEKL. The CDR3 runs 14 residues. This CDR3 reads CASSQDPSYNEQFF. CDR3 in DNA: TGCGCCAGCAGCCAAGATCCCTCTTACAATGAGCAGTTCTTC.

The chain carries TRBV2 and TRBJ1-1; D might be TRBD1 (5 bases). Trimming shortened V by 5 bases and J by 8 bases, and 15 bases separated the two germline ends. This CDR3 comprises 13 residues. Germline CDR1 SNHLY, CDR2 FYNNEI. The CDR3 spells CASSLTRRGEAFF. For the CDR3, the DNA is TGTGCCAGCAGTCTCACCCGTCGGGGGGAAGCTTTCTTT.

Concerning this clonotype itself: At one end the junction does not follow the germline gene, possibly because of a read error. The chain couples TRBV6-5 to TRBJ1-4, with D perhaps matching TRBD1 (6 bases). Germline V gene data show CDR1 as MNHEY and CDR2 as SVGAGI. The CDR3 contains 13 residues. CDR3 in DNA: TGTGCCAGCATTTACGACAGGACTGGAAAACTGTTTTTT. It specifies CASIYDRTGKLFF.

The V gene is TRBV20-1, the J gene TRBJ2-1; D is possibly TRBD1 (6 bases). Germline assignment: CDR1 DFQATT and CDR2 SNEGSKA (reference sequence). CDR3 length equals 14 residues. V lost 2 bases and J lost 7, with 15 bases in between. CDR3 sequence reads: CSARKSGVRNEQFF. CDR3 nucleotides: TGCAGTGCTAGAAAGTCAGGGGTAAGAAATGAGCAGTTCTTC.

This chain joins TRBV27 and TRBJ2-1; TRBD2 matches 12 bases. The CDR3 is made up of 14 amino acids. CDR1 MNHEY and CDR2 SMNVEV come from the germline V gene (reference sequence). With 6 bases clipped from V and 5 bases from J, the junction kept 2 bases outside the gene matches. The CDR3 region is CASRTSGGNNEQFF. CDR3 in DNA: TGTGCCAGCAGAACTAGCGGGGGGAACAATGAGCAGTTCTTC.

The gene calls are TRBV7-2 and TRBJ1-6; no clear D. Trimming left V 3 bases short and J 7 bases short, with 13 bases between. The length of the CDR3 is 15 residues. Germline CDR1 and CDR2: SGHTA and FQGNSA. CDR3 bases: TGTGCCAGCAGCTTTAGTCAGACGATGAATTCACCCCTCCACTTT. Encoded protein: CASSFSQTMNSPLHF. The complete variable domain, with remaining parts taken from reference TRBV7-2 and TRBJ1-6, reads GAGVSQSPSNKVTEKGKDVELRCDPISGHTALYWYRQSLGQGLEFLIYFQGNSAPDKSGLPSDRFSAERTGGSVSTLTIQRTQQEDSAVYLCASSFSQTMNSPLHFGNGTRLTVT.

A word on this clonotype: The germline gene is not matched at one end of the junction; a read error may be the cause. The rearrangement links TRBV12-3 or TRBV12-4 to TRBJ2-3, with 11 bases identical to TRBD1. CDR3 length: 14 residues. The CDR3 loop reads CTSGGQGDTDTQYF. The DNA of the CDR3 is TGTACCAGCGGGGGACAGGGGGATACAGATACGCAGTATTTT.

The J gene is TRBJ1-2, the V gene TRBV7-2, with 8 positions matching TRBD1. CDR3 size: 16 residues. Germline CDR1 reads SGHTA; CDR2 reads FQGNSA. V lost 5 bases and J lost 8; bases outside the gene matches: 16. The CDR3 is CASSRDRGQTVRGYTF. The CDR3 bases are TGTGCCAGCAGCCGAGACAGGGGCCAAACTGTGAGGGGCTACACCTTC.

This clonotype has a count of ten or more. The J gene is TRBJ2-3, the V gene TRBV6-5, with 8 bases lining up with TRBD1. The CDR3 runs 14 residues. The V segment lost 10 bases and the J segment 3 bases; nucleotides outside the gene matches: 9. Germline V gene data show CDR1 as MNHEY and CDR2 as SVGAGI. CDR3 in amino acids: CATTDRDGTDTQYF. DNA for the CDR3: TGTGCCACCACGGACAGGGATGGGACAGATACGCAGTATTTT.

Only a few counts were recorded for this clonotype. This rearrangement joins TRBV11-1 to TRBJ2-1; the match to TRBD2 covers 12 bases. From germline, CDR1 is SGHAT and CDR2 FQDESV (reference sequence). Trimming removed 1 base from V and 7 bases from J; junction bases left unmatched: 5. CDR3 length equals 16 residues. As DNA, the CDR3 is TGTGCCAGCAGCTTAGGAGGACTAGCGGGGCCTAATGAGCAGTTCTTC. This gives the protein CASSLGGLAGPNEQFF.

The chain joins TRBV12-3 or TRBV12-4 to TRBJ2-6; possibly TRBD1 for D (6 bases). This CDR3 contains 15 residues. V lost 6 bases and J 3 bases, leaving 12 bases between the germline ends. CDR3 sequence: CASRTGKDGANVLTF. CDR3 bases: TGTGCCAGCAGAACAGGGAAGGATGGGGCCAACGTCCTGACTTTC.

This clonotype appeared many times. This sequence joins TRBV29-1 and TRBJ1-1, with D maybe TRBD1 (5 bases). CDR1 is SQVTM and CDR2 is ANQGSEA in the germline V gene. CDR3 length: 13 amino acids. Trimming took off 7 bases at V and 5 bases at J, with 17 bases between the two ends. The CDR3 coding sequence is TGCAGCGCCCCCAGGGATTCGAGGACTGAAGCTTTCTTT. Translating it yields CSAPRDSRTEAFF.

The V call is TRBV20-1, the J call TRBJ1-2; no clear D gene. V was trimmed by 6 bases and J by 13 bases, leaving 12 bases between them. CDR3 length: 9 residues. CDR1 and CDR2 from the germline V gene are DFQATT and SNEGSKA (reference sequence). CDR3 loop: CSASSAGTF. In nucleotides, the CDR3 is TGCAGTGCCTCAAGCGCGGGCACCTTC.

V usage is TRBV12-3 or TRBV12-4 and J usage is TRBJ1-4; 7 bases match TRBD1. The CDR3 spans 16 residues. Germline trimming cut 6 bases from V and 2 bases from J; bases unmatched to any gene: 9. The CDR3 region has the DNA TGTGCCAGCAGCCCCGACAGGGCGGGGACTAATGAAAAACTGTTTTTT. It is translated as CASSPDRAGTNEKLFF.

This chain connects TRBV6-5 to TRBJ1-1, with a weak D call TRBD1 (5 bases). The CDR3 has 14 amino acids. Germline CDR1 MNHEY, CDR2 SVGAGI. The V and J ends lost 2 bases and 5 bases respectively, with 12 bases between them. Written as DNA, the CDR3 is TGTGCCAGCAGTTACCAGGGATTGGGGACTGAAGCTTTCTTT. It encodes CASSYQGLGTEAFF.

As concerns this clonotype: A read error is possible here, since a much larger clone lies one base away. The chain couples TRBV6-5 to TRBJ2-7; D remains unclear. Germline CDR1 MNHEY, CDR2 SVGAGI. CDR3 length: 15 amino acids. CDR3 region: CASRNKPQGSYERYF. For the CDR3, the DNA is TGTGCCAGCAGAAATAAGCCCCAAGGCTCCTACGAGCGGTACTTC.

The DNA of the CDR3 is TGTGCCTGGAGTGTACGCTCTGGCTATGACTATGGCTACACCTTC. Amino acids: CAWSVRSGYDYGYTF. The chain is built from TRBV30 and TRBJ1-2; D not certain. Trimming cost V 0 bases and J 3 bases, with 14 bases left between them. CDR1 is GTSNPN and CDR2 is SVGIG in the germline V gene (reference sequence). The CDR3 has 15 residues.